The clone carrying this TCR beta chain showed up just a few times. Its target is not known. The entry originates in a study of early T cells in non-severe SARS-CoV-2 infection. At the level of the study: Chains stayed unpaired after sequencing of bulk RNA from unsorted whole blood. Study conclusions and caveats: Reliance on VDJdb matching favored anti-spike CD8 responses; private and CD4 specificities were missed.

V was shortened by 1 base and J by 0 bases, with 5 bases between the two germline ends. CDR1 SGHRS and CDR2 YFSETQ come from the germline V gene. There are 14 residues in the CDR3. Individual cDNA molecules were tagged with unique molecular identifiers. TCRdb re-analysed the 5' RACE reads in MiXCR, keeping a single row per CDR3 protein. The table includes 56,000 or so distinct CDR3 sequences, roughly 8.2% detected once. The sample taken for sequencing was whole blood. The clonotype originates from an adult who was a healthcare worker with PCR-confirmed SARS-CoV-2 infection or an uninfected control (not recorded which). The chain employs TRBV5-1 and TRBJ1-3; no firm D call. CDR3 bases: TGCGCCAGCAGCTTGACTGCCTCTGGAAACACCATATATTTT. Translation gives CASSLTASGNTIYF.